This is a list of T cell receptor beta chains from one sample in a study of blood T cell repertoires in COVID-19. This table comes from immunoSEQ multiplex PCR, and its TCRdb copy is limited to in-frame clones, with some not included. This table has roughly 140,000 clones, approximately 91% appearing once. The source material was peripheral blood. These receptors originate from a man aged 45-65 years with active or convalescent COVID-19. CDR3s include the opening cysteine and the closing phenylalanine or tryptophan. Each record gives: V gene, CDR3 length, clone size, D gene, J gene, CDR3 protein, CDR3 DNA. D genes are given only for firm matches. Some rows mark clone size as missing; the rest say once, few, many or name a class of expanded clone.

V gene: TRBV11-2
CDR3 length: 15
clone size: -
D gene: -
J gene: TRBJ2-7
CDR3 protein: CASSLEPGVPYEQYF
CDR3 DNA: TGTGCCAGCAGCTTAGAGCCAGGGGTCCCCTACGAGCAGTACTTC

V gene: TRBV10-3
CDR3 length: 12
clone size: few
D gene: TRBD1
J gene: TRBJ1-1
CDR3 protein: CAISSQGSAAFF
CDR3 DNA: TGTGCCATCAGTTCACAGGGGAGCGCGGCTTTCTTT

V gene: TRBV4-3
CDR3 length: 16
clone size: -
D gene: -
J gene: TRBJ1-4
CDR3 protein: CASSQGGTPLNEKLFF
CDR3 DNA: TGCGCCAGCAGCCAGGGAGGGACACCCCTTAATGAAAAACTGTTTTTT

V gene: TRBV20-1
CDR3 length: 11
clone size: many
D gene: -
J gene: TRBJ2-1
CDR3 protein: CSARGLDEQFF
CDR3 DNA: TGCAGTGCTAGAGGTCTAGACGAGCAGTTCTTC

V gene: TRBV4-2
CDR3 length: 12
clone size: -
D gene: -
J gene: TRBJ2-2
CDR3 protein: CASRRPTGELFF
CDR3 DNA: TGTGCCAGCAGGCGGCCCACCGGGGAGCTGTTTTTT

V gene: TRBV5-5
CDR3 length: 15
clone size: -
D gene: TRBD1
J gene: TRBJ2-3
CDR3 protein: CASSFWTGKRDTQYF
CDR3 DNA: TGTGCCAGCAGCTTCTGGACAGGGAAGCGGGATACGCAGTATTTT

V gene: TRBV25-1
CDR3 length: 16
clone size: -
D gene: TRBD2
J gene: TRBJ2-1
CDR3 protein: CASSVLAGAGYNEQFF
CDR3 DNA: TGTGCCAGCAGTGTACTAGCGGGAGCCGGATACAATGAGCAGTTCTTC

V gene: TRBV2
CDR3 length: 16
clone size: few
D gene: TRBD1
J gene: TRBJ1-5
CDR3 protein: CASSQGQGKRNQPQHF
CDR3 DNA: TGTGCCAGCAGTCAGGGACAGGGGAAAAGGAATCAGCCCCAGCATTTT

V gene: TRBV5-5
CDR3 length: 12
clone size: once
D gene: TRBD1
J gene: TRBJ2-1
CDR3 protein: CASSRDSYEQFF
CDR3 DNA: TGTGCCAGCAGCAGGGACAGTTATGAGCAGTTCTTC

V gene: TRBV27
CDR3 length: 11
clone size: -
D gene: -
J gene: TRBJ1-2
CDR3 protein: CASSSHRGYTF
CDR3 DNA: TGTGCCAGCAGCTCCCACAGGGGCTACACCTTC

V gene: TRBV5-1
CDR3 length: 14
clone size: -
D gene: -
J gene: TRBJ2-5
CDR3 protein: CASSLDQGYETQYF
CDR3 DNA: TGCGCCAGCAGCTTGGACCAGGGATATGAGACCCAGTACTTC

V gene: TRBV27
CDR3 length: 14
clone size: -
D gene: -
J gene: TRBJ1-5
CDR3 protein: CASRFGGSNQPQHF
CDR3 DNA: TGTGCCAGCCGTTTTGGAGGGAGCAATCAGCCCCAGCATTTT